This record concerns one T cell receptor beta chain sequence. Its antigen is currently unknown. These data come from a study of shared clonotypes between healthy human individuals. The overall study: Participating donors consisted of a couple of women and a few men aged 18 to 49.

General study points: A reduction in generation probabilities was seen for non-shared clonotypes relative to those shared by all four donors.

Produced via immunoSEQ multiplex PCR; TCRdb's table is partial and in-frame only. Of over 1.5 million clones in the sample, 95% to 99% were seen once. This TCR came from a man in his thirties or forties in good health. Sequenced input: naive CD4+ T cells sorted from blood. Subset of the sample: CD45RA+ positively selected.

The CDR3 spells CAIMRGIETQYF. In DNA form, the CDR3 reads TGTGCCATCATGCGCGGGATAGAGACCCAGTACTTC. V gene TRBV10-3 combines with J gene TRBJ2-5, with a tentative D call TRBD2 (6 bases). Per germline, CDR1 ENHRY and CDR2 SYGVKD. There are 12 residues in the CDR3. V was trimmed by 7 bases and J by 4 bases, leaving 10 bases between them.